The rows below give T cell receptor beta chains drawn from one sample of a study of shared T cell receptors in the human thymus. TCRdb keeps only in-frame clones here, not all; method: immunoSEQ multiplex PCR. In the table there are 720,000 or so clones, approximately 85% of which are singletons. This sample also appeared in a second study, on human thymus T cells.

Sequencing used thymocytes. The receptor source for this set is a girl in the first two years of life with a congenital heart defect. The CDR3 runs from the conserved cysteine through the conserved F or W. The order of the fields is V gene, D gene, J gene, clone size, CDR3 DNA, CDR3 protein. D genes are given only for firm matches. Only part of the rows carry a size: once, few, many, or a class if the clone is expanded.

>TRBV19|-|TRBJ1-1|-
TGTGCCAGTAGTATAGTAGCGGGGGAGGAGAACACTGAAGCTTTCTTT
CASSIVAGEENTEAFF
>TRBV2|TRBD2|TRBJ2-3|-
TGTGCCAGCCCACTAGCGGGGGGACCAAAAACAGATACGCAGTATTTT
CASPLAGGPKTDTQYF
>TRBV4-3|-|TRBJ2-1|-
TGCGCCAGCAGCCAAGATGCCTGGACTCGAGGTTCCCACTACAATGAGCAGTTCTTC
CASSQDAWTRGSHYNEQFF
>TRBV6-1|TRBD2|TRBJ2-7|-
TGTGCCAGCAGTGAAGGGGAAGAGCGGGGGCCCGGCCGGGTGGAGTACGAGCAGTACTTC
CASSEGEERGPGRVEYEQYF
>TRBV14|TRBD1|TRBJ1-2|-
TGTGCCAGCAGCCGGGGGACAGGGAGCTATGGCTACACCTTC
CASSRGTGSYGYTF
>TRBV5-1|TRBD1|TRBJ2-7|-
TGCGCCACCAACCCCGGGACAGAACACTACGAGCAGTACTTC
CATNPGTEHYEQYF
>TRBV30|-|TRBJ1-5|few
TGTGCCTGGAGGGACCCCAAGGAGGCCTATCAGCCCCAGCATTTT
CAWRDPKEAYQPQHF
>TRBV5-1|-|TRBJ2-7|-
TGCGCCAGCAGCTCCCTTTGGGACTCTACGAAGCAGTACTTC
CASSSLWDSTKQYF
>TRBV29-1|-|TRBJ1-1|-
TGCAGCGTTGAAGAGTGGTCGGACACTGAAGCTTTCTTT
CSVEEWSDTEAFF
>TRBV5-6|TRBD1|TRBJ1-6|few
TGTGCCAGCAGCCCGGGACAGGGGCATTCACCCCTCCACTTT
CASSPGQGHSPLHF
>TRBV10-3|-|TRBJ1-5|-
TGTGCCATCAGGGACAGTGAGGGTGGGGATGGTCAGCCCCAGCATTTT
CAIRDSEGGDGQPQHF
>TRBV29-1|TRBD1|TRBJ2-7|-
TGCAGCGTTGAAACCGGACAGGGTTTCCACGAGCAGTACTTC
CSVETGQGFHEQYF
>TRBV9|-|TRBJ1-2|-
TGTGCCAGCAGCGTAGCGCGGCTCGACAGCCCCAAGTCCTACACCTTC
CASSVARLDSPKSYTF
>TRBV5-6|TRBD1|TRBJ1-6|-
TGTGCCAGCAGCCCCGAGGGGGCTCGCTCCTATAATTCACCCCTCCACTTT
CASSPEGARSYNSPLHF
>TRBV5-8|-|TRBJ1-4|-
TGTGCCAGCAGCTCCGAGACACCGGGACATCCTTTAAAACTGTTTTTT
CASSSETPGHPLKLFF
>TRBV12-5|TRBD1|TRBJ2-7|-
TGTGCTAGTGGTTTAGAGGTGGACAGGCGAATCCCCTACGAGCAGTACTTC
CASGLEVDRRIPYEQYF
>TRBV15|-|TRBJ2-7|-
TGTGCCACCAGCAGAGATCCGATGGGTGGGAGGGAGCAGTACTTC
CATSRDPMGGREQYF
>TRBV28|-|TRBJ2-5|-
TGTGCCAGCAGCCTAGGTCGGGGACATATGGAGACCCAGTACTTC
CASSLGRGHMETQYF
>TRBV19|TRBD1|TRBJ1-2|-
TGTGCCAGTAGTATTCCCGGGGCCGGGACAGTCTATGGCTACACCTTC
CASSIPGAGTVYGYTF
>TRBV14|-|TRBJ1-2|-
TGTGCCAGCAGCCGCGTCTCGAATGGCTACACCTTC
CASSRVSNGYTF
>TRBV2|-|TRBJ1-1|once
TGTGCCAGCAGTGACGGGGTCGGATCGCTGCAGAACACTGAAGCTTTCTTT
CASSDGVGSLQNTEAFF
>TRBV29-1|-|TRBJ1-2|-
TGCAGCGTACTTCGGACTCCTAAATATGGCTACACCTTC
CSVLRTPKYGYTF
>TRBV28|TRBD1|TRBJ1-1|few
TGTGCCAGCAGTTTAAGGGGGCTGGGCGAAGCTTTCTTT
CASSLRGLGEAFF
>TRBV7-2|-|TRBJ1-1|-
TGTGCCAGCAGCTTATCCCTCAGGGGCTTTGAAGGGAATGAAGCTTTCTTT
CASSLSLRGFEGNEAFF
>TRBV27|TRBD2|TRBJ2-7|-
TGTGCCAGCAGTTTAAAGAGGCGTGCGGCGGGGGGGCCCGAGCAGTACTTC
CASSLKRRAAGGPEQYF
>TRBV7-7|TRBD1|TRBJ1-6|-
TGTGCTAGCAGCTTACCCTACATGGACAGGGAGATCGACTCCTATAATTCACCCCTCCACTTT
CASSLPYMDREIDSYNSPLHF
>TRBV28|TRBD1|TRBJ1-2|-
TGTGCCAGCAGTTGCCTCATAAGGAGCAGGGGGCAGGATGGCTACACCTTC
CASSCLIRSRGQDGYTF
>TRBV6-5|TRBD1|TRBJ1-6|-
TGTGCCAGCAGTACTACCGGGACAGGACATTCACCCCTCCACTTT
CASSTTGTGHSPLHF
>TRBV5-1|-|TRBJ1-1|-
TGCGCCAGCAGCCCTGCGGGGGCCCCGAACACTGAAGCTTTCTTT
CASSPAGAPNTEAFF
>TRBV6-1|TRBD2|TRBJ2-7|-
TGTGCCAGCAGACGGGAGGGCGATTACGAGCAGTACTTC
CASRREGDYEQYF
>TRBV4-1|TRBD2|TRBJ2-3|-
TGCGCCAGCAGCCAAGATCCTCGACTAGCGGGGGGGCCCCTCGCCCAAGATACGCAGTATTTT
CASSQDPRLAGGPLAQDTQYF
>TRBV11-2|-|TRBJ1-6|-
TGTGCCAGCAGCTTAGAGCCCCACAGAGTACCCCTCCACTTT
CASSLEPHRVPLHF
>TRBV19|TRBD1|TRBJ1-1|-
TGTGCCAGCAGGGGGAAGATTTATGGGACTGAAGCTTTCTTT
CASRGKIYGTEAFF
>TRBV4-2|-|TRBJ1-1|-
TGTGCCAGCAGCCAAACGGGGGTTAGTGAAGCTTTCTTT
CASSQTGVSEAFF
>TRBV7-9|-|TRBJ2-2|-
TGTGCCAGCAGCTTAGTTTTAGGGGACAAGGCCGGGGAGCTGTTTTTT
CASSLVLGDKAGELFF
>TRBV27|-|TRBJ1-2|-
TGTGCCAGCAGTTTCGGACAGCCGCCCGGCTATGGCTACACCTTC
CASSFGQPPGYGYTF
>TRBV28|TRBD1|TRBJ2-1|-
TGTGCCAGCAGTCTCGGGACAGCCTACAATGAGCAGTTCTTC
CASSLGTAYNEQFF